The clone carrying this T cell receptor (beta chain) is medium-sized in the sample. Being off target in a library aimed at alpha chains, this beta chain has a size of little meaning. This sample is part of a study of spatial heterogeneity in lung cancer. Looking at the study overall: Each time, sequencing found more beta-chain sequences than alpha-chain sequences.

TCRdb re-called the 5' RACE reads through MiXCR, storing one row per CDR3 protein. The sample has 5,000 to 6,500 distinct CDR3 sequences, roughly an eighth seen once. This sample's time point: sample taken at primary tumor resection. No cells were sorted before sequencing. The whole RNA sequenced was extracted from tumor, nontumor lung or frozen PBMC. The CDR3 runs 18 residues. The V gene end was trimmed by 6 bases and the J gene end by 6 bases; junction bases not matched to a gene: 14. Per the germline V gene, CDR1 is MNHEY and CDR2 is SVGEGT. The specimen comprised lung tissue, sampled at surgery. The chain joins TRBV6-2 or TRBV6-3 to TRBJ2-2; 12 nucleotides line up with TRBD2. This clonotype originated in a human donor with early-stage non-small cell lung cancer. The chain's CDR3 is CASRRTMTSGRIAGELFF. The CDR3 coding sequence is TGTGCCAGCAGACGAACCATGACTAGCGGGAGAATTGCCGGGGAGCTGTTTTTT.